These 26 T cell receptor beta chains share one sample of origin, sequenced in a study of T-cell memory formation after mild COVID-19. TCRdb reprocessed the 5' RACE reads via MiXCR and lists one record per CDR3 protein. Of approximately 250,000 distinct CDR3 sequences in the sample, around 17% were seen once. The specimen was PBMCs or a T cell subset sorted from them (not recorded which). These receptors originate from a man aged 18 to 29 who had mild COVID-19 (a few samples of this study predate the infection). Cell type and time point are not known.

The chain is built from TRBV18 and TRBJ2-3; D perhaps matches TRBD2 (7 bases). V lost 2 bases and J lost 2, with 14 bases in between. The CDR3 has 16 residues. The V gene's germline CDR1 is KGHSH and CDR2 LQKENI. The CDR3 nucleotides read TGTGCCAGCTCACCAATGGGGGGGCCTTACACAGATACGCAGTATTTT. Its protein is CASSPMGGPYTDTQYF.

This clonotype occurred a few times. The chain carries TRBV5-1 and TRBJ1-4; TRBD1 might be the D (5 bases). Germline values: CDR1 SGHRS, CDR2 YFSETQ. V was clipped by 4 bases and J by 5 bases, with 12 bases between them. This CDR3 is 14 amino acids long. CDR3 nucleotides: TGCGCCAGCAGCCCGGGGGGGGTGAATGAAAAACTGTTTTTT. Translated: CASSPGGVNEKLFF.

This clonotype was counted between two and nine times. The rearrangement uses TRBV29-1 and TRBJ1-4; the D is unclear. The CDR3 has 13 amino acids. The V end lost 0 bases, the J end lost 6 bases, and 8 bases lay between the germline ends. Germline V gene data show CDR1 as SQVTM and CDR2 as ANQGSEA. CDR3 DNA sequence: TGCAGCGTTGAAGAGCCAGACGATGAAAAACTGTTTTTT. Protein sequence: CSVEEPDDEKLFF.

The genes are TRBV3-1 and TRBJ1-2; D remains unclear. This CDR3 is built from 15 residues. Germline assignment: CDR1 LGHDT and CDR2 YNNKEL (reference sequence). Trimming cost V 0 bases and J 8 bases, with 16 bases left between them. DNA of the CDR3: TGTGCCAGCAGCCAAGACTCGTTGCGTAGTTGGGGCTACACCTTC. Protein product: CASSQDSLRSWGYTF. Using reference TRBV3-1 and TRBJ1-2 for the parts outside the CDR3, the full variable domain is DTAVSQTPKYLVTQMGNDKSIKCEQNLGHDTMYWYKQDSKKFLKIMFSYNNKELIINETVPNRFSPKSPDKAHLNLHINSLELGDSAVYFCASSQDSLRSWGYTFGSGTRLTVV.

The table lists this clonotype with many counts. In DNA, the CDR3 is TGCGCCAGCAGCTCGCAACCGCCGGGACAGGGAGCCTACGAGCAGTACTTC. Its translation: CASSSQPPGQGAYEQYF. The rearrangement links TRBV5-1 to TRBJ2-7; the match to TRBD1 covers 9 bases. The CDR3 length is 17 residues. The junction had 12 bases not matched to a gene; V was cut back by 3 bases and J by 2 bases. Germline V gene lookup returns CDR1 SGHRS and CDR2 YFSETQ.

This clonotype showed up just a few times. The V gene is TRBV7-3, the J gene TRBJ2-5, with D unresolved. Trimming took 4 bases from V and 5 from J, leaving 8 bases between them. The CDR3 runs 12 residues. Germline CDR1 and CDR2: SGHTA and FQGTGA. The CDR3 coding sequence is TGTGCCAGCAGCTCCAACGGGGAGACCCAGTACTTC. It is translated as CASSSNGETQYF.

The chain carries TRBV18 and TRBJ1-2; a weak D match, TRBD1 (5 bases). CDR1 and CDR2 (germline): KGHSH, LQKENI. V lost 1 base, J lost 6 bases, and 15 bases lay in between. This CDR3 is built from 15 residues. The CDR3 DNA follows: TGTGCCAGCTCACCACTGGGGCCAAGTAGTGATGGCTACACCTTC. Protein product: CASSPLGPSSDGYTF.

V gene TRBV24-1 combines with J gene TRBJ2-3; 9 positions match TRBD1. Germline CDR1 and CDR2: KGHDR and SFDVKD. V was clipped by 2 bases and J by 5 bases; unmatched bases: 10. This CDR3 comprises 17 residues. The chain's CDR3 is CATSDWGDREGVDTQYF. The CDR3 DNA reads as TGTGCCACCAGTGATTGGGGGGACAGGGAAGGGGTAGATACGCAGTATTTT.

The chain is built from TRBV4-2 and TRBJ1-3, with 8 bases matching TRBD1. CDR1 is LGHNA, CDR2 YNFKEQ, per germline. The CDR3 is 17 residues long. V was clipped by 3 bases and J by 0 bases; unmatched bases: 7. The CDR3 loop reads CASSQTGTGSSGNTIYF. CDR3 in DNA: TGTGCCAGCAGCCAGACCGGGACAGGAAGCTCTGGAAACACCATATATTTT.

The genes are TRBV9 and TRBJ1-3; no definite D call. The ends were cut back, 6 bases at V and 0 bases at J, with 1 base in the middle. CDR3 length equals 11 residues. Germline V gene data show CDR1 as SGDLS and CDR2 as YYNGEE. The CDR3 is CASNSGNTIYF. CDR3 in DNA: TGTGCCAGCAACTCTGGAAACACCATATATTTT.

This clonotype has more than one count but fewer than ten. This chain connects TRBV28 to TRBJ2-6, with TRBD1 identical over 8 bases. Germline CDR1 MDHEN, CDR2 SYDVKM. The CDR3 sequence is 18 residues long. With V trimmed by 4 bases and J by 0 bases, 8 bases remained unmatched. The CDR3 spells CASSSRTGRPSGANVLTF. CDR3 in DNA: TGTGCCAGCAGTTCCCGGACAGGGCGGCCCTCTGGGGCCAACGTCCTGACTTTC.

V gene TRBV5-5 combines with J gene TRBJ2-1; D ambiguous. This CDR3 is 15 amino acids long. Germline V gene data show CDR1 as SGHKS and CDR2 as YYEKEE (reference sequence). Trimming left V 4 bases short and J 6 bases short, with 17 bases between. The CDR3 bases are TGTGCCAGCAGCCGATCTAGGATCGGTAGCAATGAGCAGTTCTTC. Protein: CASSRSRIGSNEQFF.

The chain carries TRBV29-1 and TRBJ2-3; tentative D call: TRBD2 (5 bases). Germline values: CDR1 SQVTM, CDR2 ANQGSEA. The CDR3 sequence is 12 residues long. The germline V and J ends were trimmed by 3 bases and 2 bases, with 6 bases remaining between them. The CDR3 loop reads CSVDRDTDTQYF. For the CDR3, the DNA is TGCAGCGTTGATCGGGACACAGATACGCAGTATTTT.

The table lists this clonotype with many counts. V is TRBV7-8 and J is TRBJ2-7; a weak D match, TRBD1 (6 bases). The CDR3 is 12 amino acids. V lost 8 bases, J lost 2 bases, and 10 bases lay in between. Germline CDR1 and CDR2: SGHVS and FQNEAQ. Here the CDR3 DNA reads TGTGCCAGCCCTAAGGGGGCCTACGAGCAGTACGTC. It specifies CASPKGAYEQYV.

CDR3 nucleotides: TGCAGTGCGAGACAGGGGGCGAGGTACGAGCAGTACTTC. Protein product: CSARQGARYEQYF. This chain joins TRBV20-1 and TRBJ2-7; 10 bases line up with TRBD1. The V and J ends lost 6 bases and 4 bases, in that order; junction bases with no gene match: 6. This CDR3 is built from 13 residues. Germline V gives CDR1 DFQATT, CDR2 SNEGSKA (reference sequence).

The chain links TRBV6-6 to TRBJ2-7; D is unclear. The CDR3 contains 15 residues. The germline V and J ends were trimmed by 0 bases and 0 bases, with 9 bases remaining between them. CDR1 MNHNY and CDR2 SVGAGI come from the germline V gene (reference sequence). The CDR3 loop is CASSYSTESSYEQYF. In DNA, the CDR3 is TGTGCCAGCAGTTACTCGACGGAGAGCTCCTACGAGCAGTACTTC.

The genes are TRBV2 and TRBJ2-3, with a tentative D call TRBD1 (6 bases). The germline V gene encodes CDR1 SNHLY and CDR2 FYNNEI. CDR3 size: 15 residues. The V gene lost 6 bases and the J gene lost 4 bases, with 17 bases spanning the gap. This CDR3 reads CASRAEGHRPDTQYF. CDR3 nucleotides: TGTGCCAGCAGGGCTGAGGGACACCGGCCAGATACGCAGTATTTT.

V and J are TRBV6-5 and TRBJ1-4; no clear D gene. Trimming removed 6 bases at V and 5 bases at J, with 4 bases between. The CDR3 sequence is 11 residues long. Germline CDR1 MNHEY, CDR2 SVGAGI. CDR3 sequence (DNA): TGTGCCAGCAGAAGAAATGAAAAACTGTTTTTT. It encodes CASRRNEKLFF.

This chain connects TRBV19 to TRBJ1-1; D unclear. Germline V CDR1 and CDR2: LNHDA, SQIVND (reference sequence). The length of the CDR3 is 11 residues. V lost 5 bases, J lost 14 bases, and 15 bases lay in between. This CDR3 is CASSFSLQTFF. DNA for the CDR3: TGTGCCAGTAGTTTCTCCCTCCAAACCTTCTTT. The variable domain in full, with the rest retrieved from reference TRBV19 and TRBJ1-1, is DGGITQSPKYLFRKEGQNVTLSCEQNLNHDAMYWYRQDPGQGLRLIYYSQIVNDFQKGDIAEGYSVSREKKESFPLTVTSAQKNPTAFYLCASSFSLQTFFGQGTRLTVV.

The CDR3 region has the DNA TGCGCCAGCAGCCAAGATTTTGACAGGTCAAGCTCCTATAATTCACCCCTCCACTTT. Translation: CASSQDFDRSSSYNSPLHF. The chain combines TRBV4-3 with TRBJ1-6; tentative D call: TRBD1 (6 bases). V dropped 0 bases and J dropped 0 bases, with 15 bases sitting between them. The CDR3 totals 19 residues. The germline gives CDR1 LGHNA, CDR2 YSLEER.

The J gene is TRBJ2-7, the V gene TRBV27; the D gene is possibly TRBD2 (7 bases). The V and J ends lost 3 bases and 0 bases respectively, with 9 bases between them. This CDR3 spans 14 amino acids. The V gene's germline CDR1 is MNHEY and CDR2 SMNVEV (reference sequence). This CDR3 is CASSFRGGSYEQYV. The CDR3 coding sequence is TGTGCCAGCAGTTTTAGGGGGGGCTCCTACGAGCAGTACGTC.

There are a few counts of this clonotype. This chain links TRBV29-1 with TRBJ2-7; TRBD1 agrees at 8 bases. Trimming at V came to 6 bases and at J to 5 bases, leaving 9 bases not matched to a gene. Germline V lookup: CDR1 SQVTM, CDR2 ANQGSEA. The CDR3 extends over 13 amino acids. The CDR3 loop reads CSVPGQGWHEQYF. The CDR3 DNA reads TGCAGCGTGCCCGGACAGGGATGGCACGAGCAGTACTTC.

This chain uses TRBV7-2 with TRBJ1-2; the D is unclear. Trimming cost V 0 bases and J 5 bases, with 10 bases left between them. CDR1 and CDR2 (germline): SGHTA, FQGNSA. The CDR3 covers 14 residues. The chain's CDR3 is CASSLAHLSYGYTF. Written as DNA, the CDR3 is TGTGCCAGCAGCTTAGCGCACCTGTCGTATGGCTACACCTTC.

This clonotype was recorded at least ten times. This sequence joins TRBV5-1 and TRBJ1-1; D is possibly TRBD1 (5 bases). CDR1 and CDR2 from the germline V gene are SGHRS and YFSETQ. CDR3 length: 13 residues. The ends were cut back, 3 bases at V and 5 bases at J, with 11 bases in the middle. CDR3 protein: CASSWGWGTEAFF. In DNA, the CDR3 is TGCGCCAGCAGCTGGGGCTGGGGGACTGAAGCTTTCTTT.

The chain recombines TRBV11-2 with TRBJ2-1, with TRBD1 as a possible D gene (5 bases). The CDR3 length is 14 residues. With 0 bases removed from V and 8 bases from J, the gap between germline ends came to 11 bases. Germline loops: CDR1 SGHAT, CDR2 FQNNGV. The CDR3 coding sequence is TGTGCCAGCAGCTTAGACAGGGTGGGCGATGAGCAGTTCTTC. Its translation: CASSLDRVGDEQFF.

This clonotype showed up many times. V usage is TRBV2 and J usage is TRBJ2-7; the D is unclear. The CDR3 has 15 amino acids. Germline-derived CDR1 and CDR2 are SNHLY and FYNNEI. Trimming took 1 base from V and 5 from J, leaving 15 bases between them. This CDR3 reads CASSEERMRFDEQYV. The CDR3, as DNA: TGTGCCAGCAGTGAAGAAAGAATGCGATTCGACGAGCAGTACGTC.